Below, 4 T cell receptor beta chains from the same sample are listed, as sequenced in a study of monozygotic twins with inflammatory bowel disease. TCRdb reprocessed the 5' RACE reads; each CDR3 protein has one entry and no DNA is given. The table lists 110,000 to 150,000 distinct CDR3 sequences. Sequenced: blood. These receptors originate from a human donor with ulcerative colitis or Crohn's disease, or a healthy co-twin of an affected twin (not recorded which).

CDR3 protein: CASSLRLAGLTDTQYF. J is TRBJ2-3 and V is TRBV7-2; TCRdb's assignment of TRBD2 cannot be checked, as there is no DNA. CDR3 size: 16 residues. The germline gives CDR1 SGHTA, CDR2 FQGNSA.

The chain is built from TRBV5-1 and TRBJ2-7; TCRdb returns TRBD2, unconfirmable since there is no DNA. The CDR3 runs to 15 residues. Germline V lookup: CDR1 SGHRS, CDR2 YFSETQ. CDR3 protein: CASSLAGTTGYEQYF.

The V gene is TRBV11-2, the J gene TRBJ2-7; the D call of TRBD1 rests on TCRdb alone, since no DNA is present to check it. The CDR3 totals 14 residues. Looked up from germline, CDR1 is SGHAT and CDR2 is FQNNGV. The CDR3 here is CASSLAPGQDEQYF. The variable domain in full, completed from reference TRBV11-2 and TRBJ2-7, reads EAGVAQSPRYKIIEKRQSVAFWCNPISGHATLYWYQQILGQGPKLLIQFQNNGVVDDSQLPKDRFSAERLKGVDSTLKIQPAKLEDSAVYLCASSLAPGQDEQYFGPGTRLTVT.

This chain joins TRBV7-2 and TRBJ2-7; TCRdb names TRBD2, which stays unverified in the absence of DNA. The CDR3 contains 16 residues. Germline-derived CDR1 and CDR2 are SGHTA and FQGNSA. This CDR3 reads CASSRGLAGGTYEQYF.